These 8 T cell receptor beta chains were all obtained from the same sample, sequenced in a study of blood T cell repertoires in COVID-19. Generated by immunoSEQ multiplex PCR, the TCRdb table keeps only in-frame clones and is missing some. Among approximately 27,000 clones, 85% to 95% were seen once, and the ten largest hold around 4%. The sample comprised peripheral blood. These receptors all stem from a human donor with active COVID-19. The donor label of this sample is uncertain.

This chain links TRBV6-4 with TRBJ1-6, with D perhaps TRBD1 (5 bases). This CDR3 region has 16 residues. Germline assignment: CDR1 MRHNA and CDR2 SNTAGT. Deletions cut 5 bases from V and 7 bases from J, with 18 bases between. The CDR3 DNA reads TGTGCCAGCAGTTCTCTCGGGCGGGGGTCAAATTCACCCCTCCACTTT. This gives the protein CASSSLGRGSNSPLHF.

The rearrangement links TRBV5-1 to TRBJ2-2; 9 bases fit TRBD1. The CDR3 is 15 residues long. V lost 5 bases and J lost 7; bases outside the gene matches: 9. Germline V lookup: CDR1 SGHRS, CDR2 YFSETQ. The CDR3 DNA follows: TGCGCCAGCAGACGAACAGGGGGCGCGGACGGGGAGCTGTTTTTT. Protein sequence: CASRRTGGADGELFF.

The chain uses TRBV30 and TRBJ1-2; 8 bases map to TRBD1. The CDR3 runs to 14 residues. Germline V gene sequence: CDR1 GTSNPN, CDR2 SVGIG (reference sequence). Trimming took 0 bases from V and 0 from J; bases not matched to a gene: 0. CDR3 bases: TGTGCCTGGAGTGTACAGGGGGCTAACTATGGCTACACCTTC. It specifies CAWSVQGANYGYTF.

The J gene is TRBJ1-6, the V gene TRBV25-1; D might be TRBD1 (5 bases). This CDR3 spans 15 amino acids. CDR1 is MGHDK and CDR2 is SYGVNS in the germline V gene. V lost 3 bases and J lost 4, with 10 bases in between. CDR3 nucleotides: TGTGCCAGCAGTGACCCGACAGAGTATAATTCACCCCTCCACTTT. It specifies CASSDPTEYNSPLHF.

This sequence joins TRBV7-9 and TRBJ2-1; 16 positions agree with TRBD2. There are 16 residues in the CDR3. The germline CDR1 and CDR2 sequences are SEHNR and FQNEAQ (reference sequence). V trimming: 5 bases; J trimming: 9 bases; junction bases outside the gene matches: 7. This CDR3 reads CASSPGLAGGRPEQFF. The CDR3 region has the DNA TGTGCCAGCAGCCCGGGACTAGCGGGGGGGCGCCCTGAGCAGTTCTTC.

This sequence joins TRBV2 and TRBJ2-7, with 8 nucleotides matching TRBD2. The CDR3 spans 16 residues. Germline V gene sequence: CDR1 SNHLY, CDR2 FYNNEI. The ends lost 6 bases at V and 1 base at J; junction bases unmatched: 11. The CDR3 DNA reads TGTGCCAGCAGCGCCTACGGGGCGGGGGGATCCTACGAGCAGTACTTC. It encodes CASSAYGAGGSYEQYF.

This rearrangement joins TRBV10-1 to TRBJ2-7, with D possibly being TRBD2 (6 bases). The V end was cut by 0 bases, the J end by 9 bases, with 12 bases between. The CDR3 covers 13 residues. CDR1 and CDR2 (germline): WNHNN, SYGVQD (reference sequence). This CDR3 is CASSESGGFGQYF. CDR3 DNA: TGCGCCAGCAGTGAGTCGGGGGGATTCGGGCAGTACTTC.

This chain connects TRBV19 to TRBJ1-3, with 7 bases lining up with TRBD1. Losses at the gene ends were 4 bases for V and 0 bases for J; bases not matched to a gene: 9. Germline V CDR1 and CDR2: LNHDA, SQIVND (reference sequence). The CDR3 covers 17 residues. The CDR3 nucleotides are TGTGCCAGTAGTACGGCGATTAGGGGGCCCTCTGGAAACACCATATATTTT. Translation: CASSTAIRGPSGNTIYF.